The 19 T cell receptor beta chains below come from one sample, sequenced in a study of blood T cell repertoires in COVID-19. Generated by immunoSEQ multiplex PCR, the TCRdb table keeps only in-frame clones and is missing some. The sample carries about 180,000 clones, 82% recorded once. Sequencing was performed on peripheral blood. These receptor sequences come from an elderly woman with active or convalescent COVID-19.

This chain connects TRBV2 to TRBJ1-2, with 7 nucleotides matching TRBD1. The CDR3 has 17 amino acids. Unmatched junction bases numbered 13, after V lost 4 bases and J lost 2 bases. CDR1 is SNHLY, CDR2 FYNNEI, per germline. DNA for the CDR3: TGTGCCAGCAGTGGGACAGGCAGCTCGCTTAGAAACTATGGCTACACCTTC. Translated: CASSGTGSSLRNYGYTF.

The chain links TRBV5-4 to TRBJ2-2; a weak D match, TRBD1 (6 bases). This CDR3 has 13 residues. CDR1 is SGHNT and CDR2 is YYREEE in the germline V gene (reference sequence). The V end was cut by 3 bases, the J end by 5 bases, with 8 bases between. Here the CDR3 reads CASSYDRTGELFF. Written as DNA, the CDR3 is TGTGCCAGCAGCTACGACAGGACCGGGGAGCTGTTTTTT.

The rearrangement joins TRBV10-3 to TRBJ2-3, with a weak D call TRBD2 (7 bases). The CDR3 covers 16 residues. Deletions cut 7 bases from V and 2 bases from J, with 19 bases between. Germline loops: CDR1 ENHRY, CDR2 SYGVKD. CDR3 nucleotide sequence: TGTGCCATCACCTACGAGGGGGGGCTGGACACAGATACGCAGTATTTT. Encoded protein: CAITYEGGLDTDTQYF.

The rearrangement uses TRBV5-1 and TRBJ1-1, with TRBD1 matching over 10 bases. Germline V gene lookup returns CDR1 SGHRS and CDR2 YFSETQ. V dropped 0 bases and J dropped 7; count of bases not matched to a gene: 6. This CDR3 has 15 amino acids. The DNA of the CDR3 is TGCGCCAGCAGCTTGGCCGGGACAGGGGCTTTTGAAGCTTTCTTT. Encoded protein: CASSLAGTGAFEAFF.

This chain connects TRBV15 to TRBJ1-5, with 8 bases identical to TRBD1. CDR1 and CDR2 from the germline V gene are LNHNV and YYDKDF (reference sequence). The CDR3 is 15 residues long. V gave up 5 bases and J gave up 3 bases; unmatched junction bases: 6. This chain's CDR3 is CATSAGGSLNQPQHF. In nucleotides, the CDR3 is TGTGCCACCAGCGCAGGGGGCTCCCTCAATCAGCCCCAGCATTTT.

With regard to this clone: This same CDR3 is encoded by further DNA sequences in the sample. The gene calls are TRBV5-1 and TRBJ2-7; D is perhaps TRBD2 (6 bases). Germline CDR1 is SGHRS and CDR2 is YFSETQ. Trimming left V 0 bases short and J 5 bases short, with 9 bases between. The CDR3 sequence is 13 residues long. Here the CDR3 reads CASSLVEGHEQYF. CDR3 in DNA: TGCGCCAGCAGCTTGGTGGAGGGCCACGAGCAGTACTTC.

J is TRBJ2-5 and V is TRBV19, with 10 bases lining up with TRBD1. Germline CDR1 and CDR2: LNHDA and SQIVND (reference sequence). The ends lost 6 bases at V and 7 bases at J; junction bases unmatched: 8. The CDR3 runs 14 residues. CDR3 coding DNA: TGTGCCAGTAGCACAGACAGGGGGCCAGGGACCCAGTACTTC. This codes for CASSTDRGPGTQYF. The full variable domain, its missing parts supplied by reference TRBV19 and TRBJ2-5, is DGGITQSPKYLFRKEGQNVTLSCEQNLNHDAMYWYRQDPGQGLRLIYYSQIVNDFQKGDIAEGYSVSREKKESFPLTVTSAQKNPTAFYLCASSTDRGPGTQYFGPGTRLLVL.

The genes are TRBV5-1 and TRBJ1-2, with D unresolved. V was cut by 0 bases and J by 3 bases, with 9 bases left in between. The germline V gene has CDR1 SGHRS and CDR2 YFSETQ. This CDR3 contains 14 residues. The CDR3 region is CASSLVPGDYGYTF. In nucleotides, the CDR3 is TGCGCCAGCAGCTTGGTGCCCGGGGACTATGGCTACACCTTC.

This rearrangement joins TRBV5-1 to TRBJ2-7, with 9 bases fitting TRBD1. The CDR3 is made up of 14 amino acids. Germline values: CDR1 SGHRS, CDR2 YFSETQ. The V segment lost 3 bases and the J segment 4 bases; nucleotides outside the gene matches: 5. In DNA, the CDR3 is TGCGCCAGCAGCTCCGCGGGACAGGGTTACGAGCAGTACTTC. Protein sequence: CASSSAGQGYEQYF.

The V call is TRBV19, the J call TRBJ2-7, with no clear D. V was cut by 10 bases and J by 3 bases, with 10 bases left in between. The germline V gene has CDR1 LNHDA and CDR2 SQIVND (reference sequence). The CDR3 spans 11 residues. The CDR3 bases are TGTGCCACCGCGACTGGCTACGAGCAGTACTTC. Translated, it gives CATATGYEQYF. The entire variable domain, with the rest obtained from reference TRBV19 and TRBJ2-7, is as follows: DGGITQSPKYLFRKEGQNVTLSCEQNLNHDAMYWYRQDPGQGLRLIYYSQIVNDFQKGDIAEGYSVSREKKESFPLTVTSAQKNPTAFYLCATATGYEQYFGPGTRLTVT.

The chain recombines TRBV19 with TRBJ1-2; 8 bases are shared with TRBD1. There are 14 residues in the CDR3. Losses at the gene ends were 4 bases for V and 4 bases for J; bases not matched to a gene: 5. The germline CDR1 and CDR2 sequences are LNHDA and SQIVND (reference sequence). CDR3 in amino acids: CASSTPDRGYGYTF. CDR3 coding DNA: TGTGCCAGTAGTACGCCTGACAGGGGCTATGGCTACACCTTC.

This chain links TRBV5-1 with TRBJ2-1; D not certain. The CDR3 consists of 11 residues. V lost 4 bases and J lost 4, with 3 bases in between. Germline CDR1 is SGHRS and CDR2 is YFSETQ. The chain's CDR3 is CASSLYNEQFF. The CDR3 coding sequence is TGCGCCAGCAGCCTATACAATGAGCAGTTCTTC.

The chain joins TRBV19 to TRBJ1-3; no firm D call. Trimming took 3 bases from V and 0 from J, leaving 9 bases between them. Germline V gene data show CDR1 as LNHDA and CDR2 as SQIVND (reference sequence). This CDR3 is 15 amino acids long. The CDR3 spells CASSMYGASGNTIYF. In DNA, the CDR3 is TGTGCCAGTAGTATGTACGGAGCCTCTGGAAACACCATATATTTT.

This clone has a handful of counts. The chain combines TRBV21-1 with TRBJ1-2; TRBD1, the table's D call, lacks a check against the DNA. TRBV21-1 is recorded as a pseudogene. This CDR3 is built from 16 residues. The DNA for the CDR3 is TGTGCCAGCAGCAAGGACAGGGGGCTCCCCGAGGGGGGCTACACCTTC. This gives the protein CASSKDRGLPEGGYTF.

This chain connects TRBV7-6 to TRBJ1-5; D is possibly TRBD1 (6 bases). The CDR3 totals 15 residues. Trimming left V 2 bases short and J 6 bases short, with 14 bases between. Germline CDR1 SGHVS, CDR2 FNYEAQ. This CDR3 reads CASSLLQGLGQPQHF. CDR3 nucleotides: TGTGCCAGCAGCTTATTACAGGGATTAGGTCAGCCCCAGCATTTT.

V usage is TRBV19 and J usage is TRBJ1-4; possible D gene TRBD1, 5 bases. Per the germline V gene, CDR1 is LNHDA and CDR2 is SQIVND (reference sequence). With 9 bases removed from V and 7 bases from J, the gap between germline ends came to 21 bases. This CDR3 spans 15 amino acids. CDR3 sequence reads: CASSRGTEGLEKLFF. The DNA for the CDR3 is TGTGCCAGCTCAAGAGGGACGGAGGGACTTGAAAAACTGTTTTTT.

The chain has TRBV6-5 and TRBJ1-6; D call uncertain. CDR3 size: 15 residues. In germline, CDR1 is MNHEY, CDR2 SVGAGI. With 4 bases removed from V and 9 bases from J, the gap between germline ends came to 16 bases. DNA of the CDR3: TGTGCCAGCAGTTCTCCGACCCCGCGGGGTTCACCCCTCCACTTT. It encodes CASSSPTPRGSPLHF.

The chain has TRBV7-9 and TRBJ2-1; the match to TRBD2 covers 12 bases. V shed 5 bases, J shed 10 bases, and the junction held 9 bases outside the gene matches. Per the germline V gene, CDR1 is SEHNR and CDR2 is FQNEAQ (reference sequence). The CDR3 contains 15 residues. For the CDR3, the DNA is TGTGCCAGCAGCCTCCTAGCGGGAGGGAAGGAGGAGCAGTTCTTC. Encoded protein: CASSLLAGGKEEQFF. The full variable domain, completed using reference TRBV7-9 and TRBJ2-1, is DTGVSQNPRHKITKRGQNVTFRCDPISEHNRLYWYRQTLGQGPEFLTYFQNEAQLEKSRLLSDRFSAERPKGSFSTLEIQRTEQGDSAMYLCASSLLAGGKEEQFFGPGTRLTVL.

The J gene is TRBJ2-1, the V gene TRBV27, with 14 nucleotides matching TRBD2. V was clipped by 5 bases and J by 7 bases; unmatched bases: 10. This CDR3 comprises 17 residues. Per germline, CDR1 MNHEY and CDR2 SMNVEV (reference sequence). The DNA of the CDR3 is TGTGCCAGCAGTCTGGGACTAGCGGGGGCTCGGATGAATGAGCAGTTCTTC. Protein product: CASSLGLAGARMNEQFF.